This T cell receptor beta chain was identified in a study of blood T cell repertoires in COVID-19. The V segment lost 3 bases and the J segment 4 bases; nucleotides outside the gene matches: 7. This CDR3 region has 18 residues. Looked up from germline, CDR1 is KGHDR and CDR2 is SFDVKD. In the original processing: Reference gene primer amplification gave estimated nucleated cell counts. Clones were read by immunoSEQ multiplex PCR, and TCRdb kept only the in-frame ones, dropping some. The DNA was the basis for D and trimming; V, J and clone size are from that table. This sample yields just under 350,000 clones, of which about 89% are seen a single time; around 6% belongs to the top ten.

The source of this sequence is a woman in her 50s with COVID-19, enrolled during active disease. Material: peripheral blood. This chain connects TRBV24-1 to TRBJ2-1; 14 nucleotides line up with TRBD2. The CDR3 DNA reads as TGTGCCACCAGTGATAATACCGGGACTAGCGGGAGATACAATGAGCAGTTCTTC. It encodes CATSDNTGTSGRYNEQFF.